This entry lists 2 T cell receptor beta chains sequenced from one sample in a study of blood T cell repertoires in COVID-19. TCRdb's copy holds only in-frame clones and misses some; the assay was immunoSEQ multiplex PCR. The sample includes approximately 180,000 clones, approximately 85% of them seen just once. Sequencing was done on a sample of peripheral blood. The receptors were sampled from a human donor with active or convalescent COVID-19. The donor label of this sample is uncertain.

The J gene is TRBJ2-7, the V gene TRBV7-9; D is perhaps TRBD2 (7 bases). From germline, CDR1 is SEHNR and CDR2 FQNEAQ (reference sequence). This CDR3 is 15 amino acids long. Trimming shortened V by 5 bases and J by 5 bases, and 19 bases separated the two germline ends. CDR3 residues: CASSPRGGEPNEQYF. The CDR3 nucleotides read TGTGCCAGCAGCCCTAGGGGGGGAGAACCCAACGAGCAGTACTTC.

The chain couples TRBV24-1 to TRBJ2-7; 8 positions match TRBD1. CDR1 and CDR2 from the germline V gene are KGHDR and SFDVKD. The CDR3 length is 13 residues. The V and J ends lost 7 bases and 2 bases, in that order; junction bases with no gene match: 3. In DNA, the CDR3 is TGTGCCACCAGCCGACAGGGGACCTACGAGCAGTACTTC. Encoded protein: CATSRQGTYEQYF.